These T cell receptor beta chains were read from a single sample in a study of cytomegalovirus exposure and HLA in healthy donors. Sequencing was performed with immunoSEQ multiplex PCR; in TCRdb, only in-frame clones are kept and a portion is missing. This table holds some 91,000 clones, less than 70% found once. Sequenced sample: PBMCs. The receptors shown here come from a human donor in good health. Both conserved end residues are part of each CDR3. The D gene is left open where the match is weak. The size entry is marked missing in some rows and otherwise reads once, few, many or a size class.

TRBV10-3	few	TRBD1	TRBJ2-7	CAIRGQDQTYEQYF	TGTGCCATCAGGGGACAGGACCAGACCTACGAGCAGTACTTC
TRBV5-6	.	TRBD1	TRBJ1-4	CASSYGTGREKLFF	TGTGCCAGCAGCTACGGGACAGGGAGGGAAAAACTGTTTTTT
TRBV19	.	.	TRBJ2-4	CASSIEAGPSLF	TGTGCCAGTAGTATAGAGGCGGGACCATCACTCTTC
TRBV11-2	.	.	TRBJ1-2	CASSPGGIGRYGYTF	TGTGCCAGCAGCCCAGGCGGGATAGGGAGATATGGCTACACCTTC
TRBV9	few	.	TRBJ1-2	CASSGRGGRRDGYTF	TGTGCCAGCAGCGGTCGGGGGGGGCGGAGAGATGGCTACACCTTC
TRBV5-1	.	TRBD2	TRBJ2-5	CASSFGATSGGEETQYF	TGCGCCAGCAGCTTTGGGGCGACTAGCGGGGGGGAAGAGACCCAGTACTTC
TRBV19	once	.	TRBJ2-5	CASSLNIIETQYF	TGTGCCAGTAGTTTAAACATTATTGAGACCCAGTACTTC
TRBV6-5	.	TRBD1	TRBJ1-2	CASSYSWTGTYGYTF	TGTGCCAGCAGTTACAGCTGGACAGGGACCTATGGCTACACCTTC
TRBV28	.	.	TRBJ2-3	CASSPRRSLTDAQYF	TGTGCCAGCAGCCCCCGGAGGTCCCTCACAGATGCGCAGTATTTT
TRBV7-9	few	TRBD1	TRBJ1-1	CASSLGPGGLEAFF	TGTGCCAGCAGCTTAGGGCCAGGGGGCCTTGAAGCTTTCTTT
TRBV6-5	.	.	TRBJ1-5	CASSYSGSNQPQHF	TGTGCCAGCAGTTACTCGGGCAGCAATCAGCCCCAGCATTTT
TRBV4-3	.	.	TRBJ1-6	CASSQDDSRDSPLHF	TGCGCCAGCAGCCAAGATGATTCGAGGGATTCACCCCTCCACTTT
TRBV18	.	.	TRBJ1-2	CASSPFSGEGYTF	TGTGCCAGCTCACCATTTTCGGGGGAGGGCTACACCTTC
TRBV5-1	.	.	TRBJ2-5	CASSWALGTARETQYF	TGCGCCAGCAGCTGGGCCCTCGGAACCGCCAGGGAGACCCAGTACTTC
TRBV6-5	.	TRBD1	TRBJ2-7	CASSYRHRGYEQYF	TGTGCCAGCAGTTACCGCCACAGGGGGTACGAGCAGTACTTC
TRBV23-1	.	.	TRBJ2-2	CASSQSWRGRTGELFF	TGCGCCAGCAGTCAATCGTGGAGGGGGCGTACCGGGGAGCTGTTTTTT
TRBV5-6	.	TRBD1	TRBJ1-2	CASSLETGVNYGYTF	TGTGCCAGCAGCTTGGAAACAGGGGTCAACTATGGCTACACCTTC
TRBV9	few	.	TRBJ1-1	CASSVGPGVNTEAFF	TGTGCCAGCAGCGTAGGGCCAGGGGTGAACACTGAAGCTTTCTTT
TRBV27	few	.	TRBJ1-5	CASGAGNQPQHF	TGTGCCAGCGGGGCTGGCAATCAGCCCCAGCATTTT
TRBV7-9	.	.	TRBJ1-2	CASSLGGWGGTEYGYTF	TGTGCCAGCAGCTTAGGAGGTTGGGGGGGCACCGAATATGGCTACACCTTC
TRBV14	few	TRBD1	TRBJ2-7	CASSQGQGAEQYF	TGTGCCAGCAGCCAAGGACAGGGGGCCGAGCAGTACTTC
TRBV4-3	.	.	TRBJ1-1	CASSRLPNRVGSEAFF	TGCGCCAGCAGCCGCCTTCCGAACAGGGTGGGATCTGAAGCTTTCTTT
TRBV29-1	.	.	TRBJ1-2	CSVGGRGAPNYGYTF	TGCAGCGTTGGGGGACGGGGGGCGCCTAACTATGGCTACACCTTC
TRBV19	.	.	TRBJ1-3	CASSQGSGVGNTIYF	TGTGCCAGTAGTCAGGGTTCGGGGGTCGGAAACACCATATATTTT
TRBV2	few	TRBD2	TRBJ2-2	CASSELTSGTGELFF	TGTGCCAGCAGTGAACTAACTAGCGGTACCGGGGAGCTGTTTTTT
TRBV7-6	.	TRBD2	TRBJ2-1	CASSLASSGANEQFF	TGTGCCAGCAGCTTAGCGTCTAGCGGGGCCAATGAGCAGTTCTTC
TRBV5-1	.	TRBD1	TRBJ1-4	CASSSLGQGGEKLFF	TGCGCCAGCAGCTCCCTGGGACAGGGAGGTGAAAAACTGTTTTTT